The 27 T cell receptor beta chains reported below all come from one sample, sequenced in a study of vaccination and CD4 T cells after COVID-19. Cultured CD4+ T-cell DNA underwent Oncomine TCR Beta short-read sequencing. TCRdb processed the PCR reads anew with MiXCR; each CDR3 protein has one entry. Of roughly 14,000 distinct CDR3 sequences listed, approximately 52% are singletons. Treatment here: roughly 11-day PBMC culture with coronavirus spike peptide pools or control peptides (ViraFEST assay). No antigen has been assigned to these receptors. The sample consisted of CD4+ T cells from blood, cultured in vitro. The receptor source for this set is a human donor who had recovered from COVID-19.

The V and J genes are TRBV20-1 and TRBJ1-1; the D gene is possibly TRBD1 (6 bases). The V end was cut by 6 bases, the J end by 0 bases, with 17 bases between. Germline loops: CDR1 DFQATT, CDR2 SNEGSKA (reference sequence). This CDR3 region has 15 residues. The CDR3 spells CSALTRRGLNTEAFF. The DNA of the CDR3 is TGCAGTGCCCTTACCCGCAGGGGACTGAACACTGAAGCTTTCTTT.

This chain uses TRBV7-2 with TRBJ2-4; 7 bases match TRBD1. This CDR3 comprises 14 residues. J lost 3 bases, V lost 3 bases, and 2 bases had no gene match. Looked up from germline, CDR1 is SGHTA and CDR2 is FQGNSA. The CDR3 region is CASSLGQNKNIQYF. The CDR3 nucleotides read TGTGCCAGCAGCTTGGGACAGAACAAAAACATTCAGTACTTC.

The chain carries TRBV20-1 and TRBJ1-2; 7 positions agree with TRBD1. The ends lost 6 bases at V and 7 bases at J; junction bases unmatched: 5. The germline CDR1 and CDR2 sequences are DFQATT and SNEGSKA (reference sequence). The CDR3 runs to 11 residues. This CDR3 is CSATTGFGYTF. CDR3 nucleotides: TGCAGTGCAACGACAGGGTTTGGCTACACCTTC.

This clonotype has a handful of counts. V is TRBV27 and J is TRBJ2-7; 7 positions match TRBD1. CDR3 length: 14 residues. The V segment lost 5 bases and the J segment 1 base; nucleotides outside the gene matches: 5. Germline V gene lookup returns CDR1 MNHEY and CDR2 SMNVEV (reference sequence). CDR3 bases: TGTGCCAGCAGTCCCAGGGGGTGGTCCTACGAGCAGTACTTC. Residues: CASSPRGWSYEQYF.

This chain links TRBV6-2 or TRBV6-3 with TRBJ2-3; TRBD2 matches at 7 bases. CDR1 MNHEY and CDR2 SVGEGT come from the germline V gene. The CDR3 runs to 16 residues. The V and J ends lost 8 bases and 5 bases, in that order; junction bases with no gene match: 16. CDR3 in DNA: TGTGCCAGCCGAGATTTTGGGCGGGAGAGGGAAGATACGCAGTATTTT. The encoded protein is CASRDFGREREDTQYF.

This clonotype came up a few times. The chain is built from TRBV20-1 and TRBJ2-5, with D tentatively TRBD2 (7 bases). CDR1 and CDR2 from the germline V gene are DFQATT and SNEGSKA (reference sequence). The length of the CDR3 is 14 residues. Deletions cut 5 bases from V and 5 bases from J, with 18 bases between. In nucleotides, the CDR3 is TGCAGTGCTCCTACGGGGGGCCTTTGGGAGACCCAGTACTTC. The encoded protein is CSAPTGGLWETQYF.

V and J are TRBV20-1 and TRBJ1-2; 8 bases align to TRBD1. V lost 6 bases to trimming and J lost 7 bases; unmatched junction nucleotides: 10. The germline CDR1 and CDR2 sequences are DFQATT and SNEGSKA (reference sequence). This CDR3 spans 13 amino acids. The CDR3: CSAEGQAESGYTF. CDR3 nucleotide sequence: TGCAGTGCAGAGGGACAGGCGGAGAGTGGCTACACCTTC.

The chain couples TRBV19 to TRBJ1-1; D not resolved. The CDR3 is 13 amino acids. Germline V CDR1 and CDR2: LNHDA, SQIVND (reference sequence). V was clipped by 5 bases and J by 1 base, with 8 bases between them. CDR3 sequence (DNA): TGTGCCAGTAGTGTTACAGAGAACACTGAAGCTTTCTTT. Its protein is CASSVTENTEAFF.

The rearrangement uses TRBV6-1 and TRBJ2-5; TRBD1 might be the D (6 bases). The CDR3 has 14 amino acids. Germline CDR1 is MNHNS and CDR2 is SASEGT. Deletions cut 5 bases from V and 1 base from J, with 11 bases between. CDR3 DNA sequence: TGTGCCAGCAGTCGCCAGGGGACCCAAGAGACCCAGTACTTC. Translating gives CASSRQGTQETQYF.

The gene calls are TRBV6-2 or TRBV6-3 and TRBJ2-5; D ambiguous. V was cut by 2 bases and J by 5 bases, with 15 bases left in between. This CDR3 spans 15 amino acids. The V gene's germline CDR1 is MNHEY and CDR2 SVGEGT. The CDR3 DNA sequence: TGTGCCAGCAGTTACATCAGTAACCTTGTGGAGACCCAGTACTTC. Translated, it gives CASSYISNLVETQYF.

The genes are TRBV20-1 and TRBJ2-1; 9 bases agree with TRBD2. CDR1 and CDR2 (germline): DFQATT, SNEGSKA (reference sequence). There are 20 residues in the CDR3. V shed 6 bases and J 2 bases; nucleotides not matched to a gene: 23. The CDR3 DNA reads TGCAGTGCACCCCTCCTCAGATCAATAGCGGGAGAACTGACCTACAATGAGCAGTTCTTC. It specifies CSAPLLRSIAGELTYNEQFF.

The rearrangement uses TRBV27 and TRBJ2-7; TRBD2 is a possible D gene (6 bases). This CDR3 contains 16 residues. Trimming shortened V by 8 bases and J by 0 bases, and 20 bases separated the two germline ends. The V gene's germline CDR1 is MNHEY and CDR2 SMNVEV (reference sequence). The DNA of the CDR3 is TGTGCCAGCCTCCCCCTCTGGGACTCAAGCTCCTACGAGCAGTACTTC. Translation: CASLPLWDSSSYEQYF.

This clonotype was seen only a few times. The chain carries TRBV7-9 and TRBJ1-1; D may be TRBD1 (6 bases). Deletions cut 5 bases from V and 4 bases from J, with 11 bases between. Germline assignment: CDR1 SEHNR and CDR2 FQNEAQ (reference sequence). This CDR3 region has 13 residues. The CDR3 spells CASSATGSTEAFF. Written as DNA, the CDR3 is TGTGCCAGCAGCGCTACAGGGTCCACTGAAGCTTTCTTT.

About this clonotype: A junction boundary mismatches the germline segment, possibly from a read error. The chain uses TRBV19 and TRBJ2-1, with 10 bases that match TRBD2. The CDR3 loop spans 17 amino acids. Germline V gene lookup returns CDR1 LNHDA and CDR2 SQIVND (reference sequence). For the CDR3, the DNA is TGTGCCAGTAGTATAGGTACTAGCGGGACCCCCTCCGGTGAGCAGTCCTTC. Translation: CASSIGTSGTPSGEQSF.

This chain uses TRBV30 with TRBJ2-2; 9 nucleotides align to TRBD1. The CDR3 runs 13 residues. V dropped 3 bases and J dropped 7; count of bases not matched to a gene: 3. Germline lookup yields CDR1 GTSNPN and CDR2 SVGIG (reference sequence). CDR3 coding DNA: TGTGCCTGGAGGGGGACAGGGATCGGGGAGCTGTTTTTT. This sequence encodes CAWRGTGIGELFF.

The chain recombines TRBV28 with TRBJ2-7; D assignment may be TRBD1 or TRBD2 (5 bases each). Germline V lookup: CDR1 MDHEN, CDR2 SYDVKM. The CDR3 has 13 residues. Trimming shortened V by 10 bases and J by 3 bases, and 16 bases separated the two germline ends. The CDR3 region is CAIGAGRDYEQYF. Here the CDR3 DNA reads TGTGCCATCGGGGCAGGGCGAGACTACGAGCAGTACTTC.

In its sample, this clonotype was seen a few times. The V gene is TRBV19, the J gene TRBJ2-5; D unresolved. The germline V gene has CDR1 LNHDA and CDR2 SQIVND (reference sequence). V dropped 2 bases and J dropped 5 bases, with 21 bases sitting between them. This CDR3 comprises 17 residues. The CDR3 sequence is CASSISPLGPGGETQYF. DNA of the CDR3: TGTGCCAGTAGTATATCTCCATTGGGCCCTGGCGGTGAGACCCAGTACTTC.

The chain carries TRBV24-1 and TRBJ2-1, with D perhaps matching TRBD2 (8 bases). The V gene lost 1 base and the J gene lost 4 bases, with 19 bases spanning the gap. This CDR3 is built from 18 residues. Germline CDR1 and CDR2: KGHDR and SFDVKD. CDR3 bases: TGTGCCACCAGTGATTTCCGCCGGGGGGGACAGTTGTACAATGAGCAGTTCTTC. This codes for CATSDFRRGGQLYNEQFF.

This clonotype was counted a single time. This rearrangement joins TRBV6-1 to TRBJ1-4; a weak D match, TRBD1 (6 bases). V was pared by 6 bases and J by 10 bases, with 15 bases between. The germline CDR1 and CDR2 sequences are MNHNS and SASEGT. CDR3 length: 13 residues. CDR3 in amino acids: CASRPRQEAKLFF. CDR3 bases: TGTGCCAGCAGACCACGACAGGAGGCAAAACTGTTTTTT.

This clonotype was picked up a small number of times. V gene TRBV6-1 combines with J gene TRBJ2-1; no firm D call. The CDR3 extends over 11 amino acids. V gave up 7 bases and J gave up 7 bases, with 8 bases separating them. Germline V gene sequence: CDR1 MNHNS, CDR2 SASEGT. The CDR3 spells CASTRANEQFF. For the CDR3, the DNA is TGTGCCAGCACCCGGGCAAATGAGCAGTTCTTC.

The chain employs TRBV27 and TRBJ2-5; D remains unclear. There are 13 residues in the CDR3. Trimming cost V 3 bases and J 1 base, with 6 bases left between them. In germline, CDR1 is MNHEY, CDR2 SMNVEV (reference sequence). This CDR3 is CASSLWPQETQYF. The CDR3 DNA sequence: TGTGCCAGCAGTTTGTGGCCCCAAGAGACCCAGTACTTC.

The chain carries TRBV7-3 and TRBJ2-3; D is uncertain. CDR1 and CDR2 (germline): SGHTA, FQGTGA. Trimming took off 4 bases at V and 6 bases at J, with 8 bases between the two ends. This CDR3 region has 12 residues. DNA for the CDR3: TGTGCCAGCAGCTATATCGGCGATACGCAGTATTTT. Its protein is CASSYIGDTQYF. The full variable domain, its missing parts supplied by reference TRBV7-3 and TRBJ2-3, is GAGVSQTPSNKVTEKGKYVELRCDPISGHTALYWYRQSLGQGPEFLIYFQGTGAADDSGLPNDRFFAVRPEGSVSTLKIQRTERGDSAVYLCASSYIGDTQYFGPGTRLTVL.

The rearrangement links TRBV7-9 to TRBJ2-1, with 8 positions matching TRBD1. Germline V gives CDR1 SEHNR, CDR2 FQNEAQ (reference sequence). V dropped 5 bases and J dropped 6; count of bases not matched to a gene: 9. The CDR3 consists of 15 residues. CDR3 sequence reads: CASSPGGQDINEQFF. The CDR3 DNA is TGTGCCAGCAGCCCAGGGGGACAGGATATCAATGAGCAGTTCTTC.

The chain uses TRBV2 and TRBJ1-1, with TRBD1 as a possible D gene (5 bases). V lost 2 bases to trimming and J lost 10 bases, with 11 bases between them. The CDR3 is 12 residues long. The germline CDR1 and CDR2 sequences are SNHLY and FYNNEI. The CDR3 DNA reads as TGTGCCAGCAGTGAAATGTCGGGGGTAGCTTTCTTT. It codes for CASSEMSGVAFF.

This chain uses TRBV28 with TRBJ2-7, with 7 bases matching TRBD1. The CDR3 runs to 14 residues. V lost 5 bases and J lost 3; bases outside the gene matches: 7. The V gene's germline CDR1 is MDHEN and CDR2 SYDVKM. DNA for the CDR3: TGTGCCAGCAGTATCCGGGACAGCGACTACGAGCAGTACTTC. The encoded protein is CASSIRDSDYEQYF.

The chain joins TRBV2 to TRBJ2-3; D is ambiguous. The CDR3 covers 14 residues. V was clipped by 0 bases and J by 5 bases, with 9 bases between them. The germline CDR1 and CDR2 sequences are SNHLY and FYNNEI. The CDR3 sequence: CASSEAGGRDTQYF. The DNA for the CDR3 is TGTGCCAGCAGTGAAGCGGGTGGCCGAGATACGCAGTATTTT.

CDR3 region: CAWSPGQPNTEAFF. CDR3 coding DNA: TGTGCCTGGAGCCCGGGACAGCCGAACACTGAAGCTTTCTTT. This sequence joins TRBV30 and TRBJ1-1; TRBD1 matches at 7 bases. With 3 bases clipped from V and 1 base from J, the junction kept 5 bases outside the gene matches. Germline CDR1 reads GTSNPN; CDR2 reads SVGIG (reference sequence). The CDR3 is 14 residues long.